The 15 T cell receptor beta chains below come from one sample, sequenced in a study of blood T cells in healthy people across ages. Alongside a J-beta primer mix, a sample-barcoded 5' primer served in a second PCR lasting roughly 6 to 12 cycles. In TCRdb, the 5' RACE reads were re-called with MiXCR into one record per CDR3 protein. In the table there are some 550,000 distinct CDR3 sequences, about 45% of which are singletons. The sequencing input was blood. Receptors were obtained from an older man in good health.

This clonotype was picked up a small number of times. The chain uses TRBV7-8 and TRBJ1-6; D unresolved. V was trimmed by 1 base and J by 9 bases, leaving 7 bases between them. The germline gives CDR1 SGHVS, CDR2 FQNEAQ. The CDR3 has 13 residues. The CDR3: CASSLGERSPLHF. The DNA for the CDR3 is TGTGCCAGCAGCTTAGGTGAACGTTCACCCCTCCACTTT. Drawing the rest from reference TRBV7-8 and TRBJ1-6, the complete variable domain is GAGVSQSPRYKVAKRGQDVALRCDPISGHVSLFWYQQALGQGPEFLTYFQNEAQLDKSGLPSDRFFAERPEGSVSTLKIQRTQQEDSAVYLCASSLGERSPLHFGNGTRLTVT.

This clonotype was seen more than once but under ten times. V gene TRBV7-9 combines with J gene TRBJ2-3, with TRBD2 identical over 9 bases. The CDR3 consists of 15 residues. Germline loops: CDR1 SEHNR, CDR2 FQNEAQ (reference sequence). The ends lost 5 bases at V and 5 bases at J; junction bases unmatched: 8. The CDR3 is CASSPGGLAKDTQYF. CDR3 coding DNA: TGTGCCAGCAGCCCCGGGGGACTAGCCAAAGATACGCAGTATTTT.

The chain joins TRBV29-1 to TRBJ2-3, with a possible D match to TRBD2 (5 bases). The V end lost 6 bases, the J end lost 3 bases, and 19 bases lay between the germline ends. This CDR3 comprises 15 residues. Germline V gives CDR1 SQVTM, CDR2 ANQGSEA. CDR3: CSVWTATPSTDTQYF. In DNA, the CDR3 is TGCAGCGTATGGACTGCTACACCCTCGACAGATACGCAGTATTTT.

The chain recombines TRBV3-1 with TRBJ2-3, with D maybe TRBD1 (6 bases). CDR3 length: 14 residues. Germline CDR1 LGHDT, CDR2 YNNKEL (reference sequence). Trimming took off 1 base at V and 12 bases at J, with 17 bases between the two ends. The CDR3: CASSQVEGVFSQYF. DNA of the CDR3: TGTGCCAGCAGCCAAGTAGAGGGGGTTTTTTCTCAGTATTTT.

This clonotype has a count of ten or more. The genes are TRBV4-3 and TRBJ2-5; tentative D call: TRBD2 (6 bases). V was clipped by 0 bases and J by 2 bases, with 10 bases between them. CDR3 size: 15 residues. Germline CDR1 and CDR2: LGHNA and YSLEER. The CDR3 sequence is CASSQDSGGQETQYF. CDR3 bases: TGCGCCAGCAGCCAAGATAGTGGGGGGCAAGAGACCCAGTACTTC.

The table lists this clonotype with a few counts. The genes are TRBV7-9 and TRBJ2-7; 9 bases are a match to TRBD1. Per germline, CDR1 SEHNR and CDR2 FQNEAQ (reference sequence). This CDR3 has 13 residues. J lost 3 bases, V lost 10 bases, and 7 bases had no gene match. The CDR3 spells CAILGDRDYEQYF. CDR3 in DNA: TGTGCCATCCTGGGGGACAGGGACTACGAGCAGTACTTC.

The rearrangement uses TRBV6-1 and TRBJ2-2; TRBD2 might be the D (7 bases). V was pared by 7 bases and J by 3 bases, with 21 bases between. Germline V lookup: CDR1 MNHNS, CDR2 SASEGT. The CDR3 has 17 amino acids. DNA for the CDR3: TGTGCCAGCACGCGGGGTGTATCGGGGGGCCACACCGGGGAGCTGTTTTTT. It is translated as CASTRGVSGGHTGELFF.

The chain recombines TRBV12-3 or TRBV12-4 with TRBJ1-1, with no clear D. The ends were cut back, 1 base at V and 3 bases at J, with 3 bases in the middle. The CDR3 covers 12 residues. The CDR3 sequence: CASSLEYTEAFF. The CDR3 region has the DNA TGTGCCAGCAGTTTAGAATACACTGAAGCTTTCTTT.

This clonotype was seen ten or more times. This chain connects TRBV7-2 to TRBJ1-2; unclear D gene. V was pared by 4 bases and J by 4 bases, with 7 bases between. Germline lookup yields CDR1 SGHTA and CDR2 FQGNSA. The CDR3 sequence is 12 residues long. CDR3 sequence (DNA): TGTGCCAGCAGCTCCCGGGGCTATGGCTACACCTTC. It yields the protein CASSSRGYGYTF.

CDR3 sequence: CASSSVASGRRMAANEQYF. CDR3 DNA sequence: TGCGCCAGCAGTTCCGTCGCTAGCGGGAGGCGAATGGCGGCCAATGAGCAGTACTTC. The chain combines TRBV5-1 with TRBJ2-5; 11 bases are a match to TRBD2. V gave up 5 bases and J gave up 11 bases; unmatched junction bases: 26. CDR3 length: 19 amino acids. Looked up from germline, CDR1 is SGHRS and CDR2 is YFSETQ.

V usage is TRBV20-1 and J usage is TRBJ1-4; 7 bases line up with TRBD1. The length of the CDR3 is 13 residues. CDR1 is DFQATT and CDR2 is SNEGSKA in the germline V gene (reference sequence). J was trimmed by 6 bases and V by 8 bases; bases with no gene match: 9. CDR3 nucleotides: TGCAGTTACCTGAGACAGGGAGATGAAAAACTGTTTTTT. Amino acids: CSYLRQGDEKLFF.

J is TRBJ2-7 and V is TRBV12-3 or TRBV12-4, with 11 bases that match TRBD1. The CDR3 loop spans 16 amino acids. The J segment lost 4 bases and the V segment lost 4 bases, leaving 9 bases of the junction unmatched. CDR3: CASSSSGTGGGYEQYF. The CDR3 DNA reads TGTGCCAGCAGTTCCTCCGGGACAGGGGGAGGGTACGAGCAGTACTTC.

V gene TRBV6-2 or TRBV6-3 combines with J gene TRBJ2-7; D perhaps matches TRBD2 (5 bases). Germline V lookup: CDR1 MNHEY, CDR2 SVGEGT. Trimming pared 6 bases from V and 0 bases from J, leaving 21 bases between. CDR3 length equals 17 residues. This CDR3 reads CASSTRGRRTLSYEQYF. The DNA of the CDR3 is TGTGCCAGCAGCACCCGGGGTCGGCGAACACTCTCCTACGAGCAGTACTTC.

This clonotype was counted once. The CDR3 protein is CAWNKAGHGSPLHF. The CDR3 DNA is TGTGCCTGGAATAAGGCGGGGCACGGATCACCCCTCCACTTT. The chain links TRBV30 to TRBJ1-6, with D possibly TRBD1 on 5 matching bases. This CDR3 has 14 amino acids. Per germline, CDR1 GTSNPN and CDR2 SVGIG (reference sequence). V gave up 4 bases and J gave up 10 bases, with 17 bases separating them.

Only a few counts were recorded for this clonotype. The chain combines TRBV24-1 with TRBJ1-4; 7 bases align to TRBD1. Trimming removed 3 bases from V and 2 bases from J; junction bases left unmatched: 5. This CDR3 comprises 16 residues. Germline V gene sequence: CDR1 KGHDR, CDR2 SFDVKD. The chain's CDR3 is CATSDPKGATNEKLFF. The DNA of the CDR3 is TGTGCCACCAGTGATCCCAAGGGGGCGACTAATGAAAAACTGTTTTTT.